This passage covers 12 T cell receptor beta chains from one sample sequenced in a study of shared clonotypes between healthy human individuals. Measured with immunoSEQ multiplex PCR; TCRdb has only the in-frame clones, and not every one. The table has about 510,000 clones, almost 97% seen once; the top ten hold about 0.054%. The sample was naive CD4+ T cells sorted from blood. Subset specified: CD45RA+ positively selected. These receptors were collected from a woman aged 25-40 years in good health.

In nucleotides, the CDR3 is TGTGCCAGCGCTTTAGGGGTCCTAGCGGGAGTGAGTACCTACGAGCAGTACTTC. Translation gives CASALGVLAGVSTYEQYF. The V call is TRBV28, the J call TRBJ2-7; 10 nucleotides align to TRBD2. The junction had 18 bases not matched to a gene; V was cut back by 8 bases and J by 2 bases. Germline loops: CDR1 MDHEN, CDR2 SYDVKM. The CDR3 has 18 amino acids.

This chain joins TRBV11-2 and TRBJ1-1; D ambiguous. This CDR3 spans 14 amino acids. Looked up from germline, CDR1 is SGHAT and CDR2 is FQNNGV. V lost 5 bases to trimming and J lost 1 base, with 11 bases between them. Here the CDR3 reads CASSRLKGNTEAFF. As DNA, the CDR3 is TGTGCCAGCAGCCGCCTCAAGGGGAACACTGAAGCTTTCTTT. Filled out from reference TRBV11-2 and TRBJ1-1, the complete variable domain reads EAGVAQSPRYKIIEKRQSVAFWCNPISGHATLYWYQQILGQGPKLLIQFQNNGVVDDSQLPKDRFSAERLKGVDSTLKIQPAKLEDSAVYLCASSRLKGNTEAFFGQGTRLTVV.

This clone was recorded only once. The CDR3 loop is CAWSVPQVGYTF. The CDR3 DNA sequence: TGTGCCTGGAGTGTACCCCAGGTTGGCTACACCTTC. V and J are TRBV30 and TRBJ1-2, with unresolved D. The CDR3 loop spans 12 amino acids. Germline V gives CDR1 GTSNPN, CDR2 SVGIG (reference sequence). V lost 0 bases, J lost 7 bases, and 9 bases lay in between.

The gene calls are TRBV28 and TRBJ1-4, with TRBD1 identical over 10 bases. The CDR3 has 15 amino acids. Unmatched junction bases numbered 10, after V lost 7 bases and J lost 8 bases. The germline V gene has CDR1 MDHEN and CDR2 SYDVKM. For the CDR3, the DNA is TGTGCCAGCACTGGGGGTGGGACAGGGGACGAAAAACTGTTTTTT. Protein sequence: CASTGGGTGDEKLFF.

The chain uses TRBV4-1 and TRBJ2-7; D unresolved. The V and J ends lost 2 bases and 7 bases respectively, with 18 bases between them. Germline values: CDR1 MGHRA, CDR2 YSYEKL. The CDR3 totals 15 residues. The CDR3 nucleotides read TGCGCCAGCAGCCAATGGGAATACGGCGTCCTGGAGCAGTACTTC. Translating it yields CASSQWEYGVLEQYF.

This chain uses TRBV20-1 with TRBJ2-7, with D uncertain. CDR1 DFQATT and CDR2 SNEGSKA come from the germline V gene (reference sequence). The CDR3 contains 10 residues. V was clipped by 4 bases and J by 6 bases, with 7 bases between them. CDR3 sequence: CSATSGEQYF. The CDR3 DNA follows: TGCAGTGCTACTAGTGGCGAGCAGTACTTC.

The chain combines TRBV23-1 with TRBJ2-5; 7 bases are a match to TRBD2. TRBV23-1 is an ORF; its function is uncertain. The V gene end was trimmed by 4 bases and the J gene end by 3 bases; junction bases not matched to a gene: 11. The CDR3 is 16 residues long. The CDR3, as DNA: TGCGCCAGCAGTCGGGGGGGAGGAGGTTGGGAAGAGACCCAGTACTTC. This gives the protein CASSRGGGGWEETQYF.

CDR3 nucleotides: TGTGCCAGCAGTGAATTTCCGCTGCGACAGGGAGGGTGGTTCTTC. Its translation is CASSEFPLRQGGWFF. V is TRBV6-1 and J is TRBJ2-1; the D call may be TRBD1 or TRBD2 (7 bases each). This CDR3 is built from 15 residues. The V gene lost 2 bases and the J gene lost 15 bases, with 23 bases spanning the gap. Germline V gives CDR1 MNHNS, CDR2 SASEGT.

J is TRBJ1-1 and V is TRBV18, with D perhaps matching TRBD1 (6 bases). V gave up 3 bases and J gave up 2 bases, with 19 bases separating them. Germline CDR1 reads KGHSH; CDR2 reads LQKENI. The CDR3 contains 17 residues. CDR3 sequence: CASSPRTPGGANTEAFF. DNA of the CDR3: TGTGCCAGCTCACCTAGAACCCCGGGGGGGGCTAACACTGAAGCTTTCTTT. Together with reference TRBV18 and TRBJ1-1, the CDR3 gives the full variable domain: NAGVMQNPRHLVRRRGQEARLRCSPMKGHSHVYWYRQLPEEGLKFMVYLQKENIIDESGMPKERFSAEFPKEGPSILRIQQVVRGDSAAYFCASSPRTPGGANTEAFFGQGTRLTVV.

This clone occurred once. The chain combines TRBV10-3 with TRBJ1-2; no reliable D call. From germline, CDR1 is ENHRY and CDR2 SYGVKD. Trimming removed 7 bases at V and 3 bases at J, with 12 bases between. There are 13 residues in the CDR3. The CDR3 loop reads CAITTGSDYGYTF. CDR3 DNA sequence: TGTGCCATCACGACGGGCAGTGACTATGGCTACACCTTC.

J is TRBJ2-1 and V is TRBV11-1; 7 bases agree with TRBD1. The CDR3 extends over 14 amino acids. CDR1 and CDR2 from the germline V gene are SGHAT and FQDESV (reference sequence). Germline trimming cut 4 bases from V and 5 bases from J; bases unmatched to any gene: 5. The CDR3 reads CASSSRGRNNEQFF. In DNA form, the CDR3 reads TGTGCCAGCAGCTCGAGGGGGCGAAACAATGAGCAGTTCTTC.

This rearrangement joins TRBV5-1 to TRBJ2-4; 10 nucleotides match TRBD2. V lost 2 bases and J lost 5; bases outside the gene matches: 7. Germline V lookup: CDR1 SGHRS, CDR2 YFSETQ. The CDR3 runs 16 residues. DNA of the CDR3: TGCGCCAGCAGCTTCACCGGGACTAGCGAGCAAAACATTCAGTACTTC. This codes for CASSFTGTSEQNIQYF.